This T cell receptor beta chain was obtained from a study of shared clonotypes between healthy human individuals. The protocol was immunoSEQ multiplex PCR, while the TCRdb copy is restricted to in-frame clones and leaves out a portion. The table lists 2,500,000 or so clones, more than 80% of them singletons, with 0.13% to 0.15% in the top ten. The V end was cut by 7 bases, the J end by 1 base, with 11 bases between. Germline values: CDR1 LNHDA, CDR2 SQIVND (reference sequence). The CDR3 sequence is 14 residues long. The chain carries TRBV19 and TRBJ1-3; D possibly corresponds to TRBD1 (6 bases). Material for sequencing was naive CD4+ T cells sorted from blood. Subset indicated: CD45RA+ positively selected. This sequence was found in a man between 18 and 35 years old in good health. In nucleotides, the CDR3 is TGTGCCAGTAACGAACAGGGATCTGGAAACACCATATATTTT. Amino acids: CASNEQGSGNTIYF.